This entry lists 22 T cell receptor beta chains sequenced from one sample in a study of cytomegalovirus exposure and HLA in healthy donors. This PCR relied on a set of 60 Vbeta primers and 13 Jbeta primers. The table came from immunoSEQ multiplex PCR; TCRdb's copy has only in-frame clones and leaves some out. The table includes some 150,000 clones, under 70% detected once. Sequencing was done on a sample of PBMCs. These TCRs come from a woman in her 30s in good health and CMV-seropositive.

The V gene is TRBV27, the J gene TRBJ1-2; D remains ambiguous. CDR1 MNHEY and CDR2 SMNVEV come from the germline V gene (reference sequence). V dropped 5 bases and J dropped 5 bases, with 18 bases sitting between them. The CDR3 is 15 residues long. The CDR3 sequence: CASSDRRLTTYGYTF. The CDR3 nucleotides are TGTGCCAGCAGTGACCGGCGCTTGACAACTTATGGCTACACCTTC.

This chain joins TRBV2 and TRBJ1-5, with a tentative D call TRBD1 (6 bases). CDR3 length: 14 amino acids. V gave up 4 bases and J gave up 4 bases, with 11 bases separating them. Germline V gene data show CDR1 as SNHLY and CDR2 as FYNNEI. Here the CDR3 reads CASSGDTSNQPQHF. CDR3 DNA: TGTGCCAGCAGTGGGGACACCTCAAATCAGCCCCAGCATTTT.

This clone came up once. The CDR3 nucleotides are TGTGCCAGCAGTTACCCGACAGGGAACACTGAAGCTTTCTTT. Protein: CASSYPTGNTEAFF. This chain uses TRBV28 with TRBJ1-1, with TRBD1 as a possible D gene (6 bases). The V gene's germline CDR1 is MDHEN and CDR2 SYDVKM. With 4 bases removed from V and 1 base from J, the gap between germline ends came to 10 bases. The CDR3 covers 14 residues.

The chain uses TRBV5-4 and TRBJ1-4; D possibly corresponds to TRBD1 (6 bases). The ends were cut back, 4 bases at V and 8 bases at J, with 15 bases in the middle. In germline, CDR1 is SGHNT, CDR2 YYREEE (reference sequence). The CDR3 is made up of 14 amino acids. The CDR3, as DNA: TGTGCCAGCAGCCCTGGACCGGGGGGCGAAAAACTGTTTTTT. Translating it yields CASSPGPGGEKLFF.

The gene calls are TRBV7-9 and TRBJ1-1; D unresolved. Germline V gene data show CDR1 as SEHNR and CDR2 as FQNEAQ (reference sequence). The V end was cut by 7 bases, the J end by 0 bases, with 15 bases between. CDR3 length: 15 residues. The CDR3 sequence: CASMNGVSMNTEAFF. CDR3 bases: TGTGCCAGCATGAACGGGGTCTCGATGAACACTGAAGCTTTCTTT.

V and J are TRBV7-2 and TRBJ1-3, with unresolved D. Looked up from germline, CDR1 is SGHTA and CDR2 is FQGNSA. The CDR3 sequence is 15 residues long. With 1 base removed from V and 0 bases from J, the gap between germline ends came to 7 bases. CDR3 loop: CASSLVGGSGNTIYF. CDR3 sequence (DNA): TGTGCCAGCAGCTTAGTCGGAGGCTCTGGAAACACCATATATTTT. Full variable domain (remainder filled in from reference TRBV7-2 and TRBJ1-3): GAGVSQSPSNKVTEKGKDVELRCDPISGHTALYWYRQSLGQGLEFLIYFQGNSAPDKSGLPSDRFSAERTGGSVSTLTIQRTQQEDSAVYLCASSLVGGSGNTIYFGEGSWLTVV.

V usage is TRBV19 and J usage is TRBJ2-7; 8 positions match TRBD1. V shed 3 bases, J shed 4 bases, and the junction held 11 bases outside the gene matches. Germline CDR1 and CDR2: LNHDA and SQIVND (reference sequence). This CDR3 is 16 amino acids long. The CDR3 reads CASSIGVGQAAYEQYF. Here the CDR3 DNA reads TGTGCCAGTAGTATCGGGGTGGGACAGGCCGCTTACGAGCAGTACTTC.

The chain uses TRBV27 and TRBJ2-5; TRBD2 agrees at 7 bases. Germline V gene lookup returns CDR1 MNHEY and CDR2 SMNVEV (reference sequence). Losses at the gene ends were 3 bases for V and 4 bases for J; bases not matched to a gene: 8. There are 15 residues in the CDR3. In nucleotides, the CDR3 is TGTGCCAGCAGTTTGGGGGAGGGCCTGTCAGAGACCCAGTACTTC. Translating it yields CASSLGEGLSETQYF.

The rearrangement joins TRBV2 to TRBJ2-2; TRBD1 aligns across 9 bases. V was pared by 2 bases and J by 4 bases, with 2 bases of the junction left unmatched. The CDR3 covers 15 residues. In germline, CDR1 is SNHLY, CDR2 FYNNEI. CDR3 DNA: TGTGCCAGCAGTGAAACAGGGGGCCGCACCGGGGAGCTGTTTTTT. As protein: CASSETGGRTGELFF.

This clone was detected only a few times. This sequence joins TRBV19 and TRBJ1-5; 8 bases are shared with TRBD1. Trimming removed 5 bases from V and 11 bases from J; junction bases left unmatched: 8. The germline gives CDR1 LNHDA, CDR2 SQIVND (reference sequence). The CDR3 has 13 residues. The CDR3: CASSVDRERTQHF. The CDR3 nucleotides are TGTGCCAGTAGTGTGGACAGGGAAAGGACCCAGCATTTT.

This clone was counted once. The genes are TRBV6-5 and TRBJ1-6; 7 positions match TRBD1. J was trimmed by 6 bases and V by 5 bases; bases with no gene match: 4. CDR1 is MNHEY, CDR2 SVGAGI, per germline. CDR3 length: 14 amino acids. The CDR3: CASSHTGVNSPLHF. The CDR3 bases are TGTGCCAGCAGTCACACAGGGGTTAATTCACCCCTCCACTTT.

V usage is TRBV2 and J usage is TRBJ1-3; D is ambiguous. The germline V gene has CDR1 SNHLY and CDR2 FYNNEI. V lost 4 bases to trimming and J lost 0 bases, with 10 bases between them. This CDR3 comprises 15 residues. The CDR3 loop is CASSAETSSGNTIYF. The CDR3 DNA reads TGTGCCAGCAGTGCGGAGACCTCCTCTGGAAACACCATATATTTT.

V is TRBV28 and J is TRBJ1-5; D unresolved. V lost 6 bases to trimming and J lost 1 base, with 13 bases between them. Germline CDR1 and CDR2: MDHEN and SYDVKM. This CDR3 spans 15 amino acids. The CDR3 region is CASRPFTASNQPQHF. The CDR3 DNA reads TGTGCCAGCAGACCCTTTACAGCCAGCAATCAGCCCCAGCATTTT.

This clone appeared a single time. J is TRBJ2-2 and V is TRBV5-1, with 7 bases lining up with TRBD2. Germline V gives CDR1 SGHRS, CDR2 YFSETQ. The CDR3 consists of 14 residues. V shed 4 bases, J shed 6 bases, and the junction held 6 bases outside the gene matches. CDR3 in amino acids: CASSTGLVPGELFF. CDR3 nucleotide sequence: TGCGCCAGCAGCACCGGACTAGTTCCCGGGGAGCTGTTTTTT.

The chain couples TRBV7-9 to TRBJ1-2, with D possibly matching TRBD1 (6 bases). V was trimmed by 4 bases and J by 3 bases, leaving 9 bases between them. The CDR3 is 13 residues long. Per germline, CDR1 SEHNR and CDR2 FQNEAQ (reference sequence). CDR3 sequence: CASSSGQYYGYTF. The CDR3 DNA reads as TGTGCCAGCAGCTCGGGACAATACTATGGCTACACCTTC.

The genes are TRBV7-7 and TRBJ2-3; D is ambiguous. CDR3 size: 13 residues. The V and J ends lost 4 bases and 1 base respectively, with 6 bases between them. The germline V gene has CDR1 SSHAT and CDR2 FNYEAQ (reference sequence). CDR3 sequence: CASSSLGTDTQYF. Here the CDR3 DNA reads TGTGCCAGCAGCTCCCTCGGCACAGATACGCAGTATTTT.

This chain connects TRBV7-2 to TRBJ1-1; a possible D gene is TRBD1 (5 bases). This CDR3 has 13 residues. Germline V gene lookup returns CDR1 SGHTA and CDR2 FQGNSA. V was cut by 4 bases and J by 3 bases, with 9 bases left in between. The CDR3 sequence is CASSSQGDTEAFF. CDR3 in DNA: TGTGCCAGCAGCTCCCAAGGGGACACTGAAGCTTTCTTT.

This clone was recorded a few times. The chain uses TRBV6-6 and TRBJ2-2; TRBD2 matches 12 bases. The CDR3 is 16 amino acids. CDR1 is MNHNY and CDR2 is SVGAGI in the germline V gene (reference sequence). Trimming cost V 5 bases and J 5 bases; bases outside gene matches: 6. The CDR3 sequence is CASSIRLAGVTGELFF. The DNA of the CDR3 is TGTGCCAGCAGTATAAGACTAGCGGGAGTGACCGGGGAGCTGTTTTTT.

This clone has a handful of counts. The chain employs TRBV6-5 and TRBJ2-3, with D hard to call. CDR3 size: 11 residues. Trimming removed 6 bases at V and 4 bases at J, with 5 bases between. Germline V lookup: CDR1 MNHEY, CDR2 SVGAGI. Written as DNA, the CDR3 is TGTGCCAGCAGATTCGCAGATACGCAGTATTTT. It is translated as CASRFADTQYF.

The chain is built from TRBV5-1 and TRBJ1-1; a weak D match, TRBD1 (5 bases). V lost 1 base and J lost 2, with 9 bases in between. This CDR3 comprises 14 residues. Germline-derived CDR1 and CDR2 are SGHRS and YFSETQ. The CDR3 bases are TGCGCCAGCAGCTTGTGGCAGGGAAACACTGAAGCTTTCTTT. It encodes CASSLWQGNTEAFF.

The chain joins TRBV19 to TRBJ2-1, with 12 bases matching TRBD2. Germline V gene data show CDR1 as LNHDA and CDR2 as SQIVND (reference sequence). This CDR3 contains 15 residues. V shed 6 bases and J 4 bases; nucleotides not matched to a gene: 4. The DNA for the CDR3 is TGTGCCAGTAGAGTACTAGCGGGAGGATACAATGAGCAGTTCTTC. This translates into CASRVLAGGYNEQFF.

The gene calls are TRBV18 and TRBJ2-1; tentative D call: TRBD1 (5 bases). The germline gives CDR1 KGHSH, CDR2 LQKENI. The length of the CDR3 is 14 residues. V was cut by 3 bases and J by 1 base, with 7 bases left in between. CDR3 sequence reads: CASSPGLSYNEQFF. The CDR3 DNA reads as TGTGCCAGCTCACCGGGGCTTTCCTACAATGAGCAGTTCTTC.